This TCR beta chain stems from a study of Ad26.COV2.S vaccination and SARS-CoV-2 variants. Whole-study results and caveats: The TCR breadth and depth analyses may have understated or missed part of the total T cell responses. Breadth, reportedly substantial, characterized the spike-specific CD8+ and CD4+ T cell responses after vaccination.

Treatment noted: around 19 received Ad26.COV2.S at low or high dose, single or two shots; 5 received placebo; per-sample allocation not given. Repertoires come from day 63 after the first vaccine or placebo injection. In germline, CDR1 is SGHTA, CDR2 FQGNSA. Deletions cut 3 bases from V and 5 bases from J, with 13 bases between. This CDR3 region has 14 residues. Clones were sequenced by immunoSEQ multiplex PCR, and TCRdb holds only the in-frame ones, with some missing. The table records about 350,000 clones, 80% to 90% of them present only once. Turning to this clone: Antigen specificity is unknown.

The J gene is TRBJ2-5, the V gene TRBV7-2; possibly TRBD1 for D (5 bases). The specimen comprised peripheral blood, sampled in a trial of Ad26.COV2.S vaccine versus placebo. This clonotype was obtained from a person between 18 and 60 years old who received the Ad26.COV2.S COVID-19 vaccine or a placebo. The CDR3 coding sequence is TGTGCCAGCAGCTTCCTAGGACACGGGGAGACCCAGTACTTC. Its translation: CASSFLGHGETQYF.